Listed here are 28 T cell receptor beta chains from one sample, sequenced in a study of T-cell memory formation after mild COVID-19. Using its own MiXCR run on the 5' RACE reads, TCRdb lists one record per CDR3 protein. The table lists 450,000 to 650,000 distinct CDR3 sequences, roughly 18% of them singletons. The sequenced sample consisted of PBMCs or a T cell subset sorted from them (not recorded which). The receptor set was obtained from an adult woman who had mild COVID-19 (a few samples of this study predate the infection). Cell type and time point are not known.

This clonotype was seen only a few times. This chain uses TRBV5-1 with TRBJ2-7; tentatively, D is TRBD1 (5 bases). This CDR3 spans 13 amino acids. Germline loops: CDR1 SGHRS, CDR2 YFSETQ. With 4 bases removed from V and 5 bases from J, the gap between germline ends came to 13 bases. Here the CDR3 DNA reads TGCGCCAGCAGCGAAGACAGTGTCCACGAGCAGTACTTC. Its protein product is CASSEDSVHEQYF.

This clonotype was seen ten or more times. The chain is built from TRBV7-3 and TRBJ2-5, with D unresolved. The germline V and J ends were trimmed by 5 bases and 1 base, with 8 bases remaining between them. CDR1 is SGHTA, CDR2 FQGTGA, per germline. This CDR3 is built from 13 residues. The CDR3, as DNA: TGTGCCAGCAGCCAGACGGTCCAAGAGACCCAGTACTTC. Protein product: CASSQTVQETQYF.

The chain has TRBV5-5 and TRBJ2-7; 7 nucleotides match TRBD1. V lost 7 bases, J lost 2 bases, and 15 bases stayed unmatched. CDR1 and CDR2 from the germline V gene are SGHKS and YYEKEE (reference sequence). The CDR3 totals 16 residues. The CDR3 reads CASEPRNRGSAYEQYF. The CDR3 DNA is TGTGCCAGCGAGCCGCGCAACAGGGGATCGGCCTACGAGCAGTACTTC.

The V call is TRBV25-1, the J call TRBJ1-1; tentatively, D is TRBD1 (5 bases). The length of the CDR3 is 14 residues. The V gene lost 1 base and the J gene lost 4 bases, with 10 bases spanning the gap. Looked up from germline, CDR1 is MGHDK and CDR2 is SYGVNS. CDR3 sequence reads: CASSELGESTEAFF. The CDR3 DNA follows: TGTGCCAGCAGTGAATTAGGGGAGAGCACTGAAGCTTTCTTT.

This clonotype was detected a few times. The gene calls are TRBV27 and TRBJ2-7; 12 bases match TRBD2. The length of the CDR3 is 14 residues. The junction had 3 bases not matched to a gene; V was cut back by 6 bases and J by 3 bases. Germline CDR1 is MNHEY and CDR2 is SMNVEV (reference sequence). The CDR3 region has the DNA TGTGCCAGCAGGCAACTAGCGGGAGGCTACGAGCAGTACTTC. This sequence encodes CASRQLAGGYEQYF.

This clonotype was detected a few times. V gene TRBV20-1 combines with J gene TRBJ1-5; D gene uncertain. The CDR3 runs to 13 residues. In germline, CDR1 is DFQATT, CDR2 SNEGSKA (reference sequence). For the CDR3, the DNA is TGCAGCGCTGGATTGGGAATCAATCAGCCCCAGCATTTT. This codes for CSAGLGINQPQHF.

This chain uses TRBV18 with TRBJ1-5; 7 bases align to TRBD1. Trimming cost V 3 bases and J 3 bases; bases outside gene matches: 14. The CDR3 is made up of 18 amino acids. Germline lookup yields CDR1 KGHSH and CDR2 LQKENI. Here the CDR3 reads CASSPQQGTRTFNQPQHF. CDR3 DNA: TGTGCCAGCTCACCCCAACAGGGGACGCGGACCTTCAATCAGCCCCAGCATTTT.

CDR3 loop: CASKIVHNTEAFF. The CDR3 DNA follows: TGTGCCAGCAAGATTGTACATAACACTGAAGCTTTCTTT. V is TRBV2 and J is TRBJ1-1; no clear D gene. The CDR3 extends over 13 amino acids. V lost 7 bases and J 2 bases, leaving 11 bases between the germline ends. Germline V gene lookup returns CDR1 SNHLY and CDR2 FYNNEI.

The chain combines TRBV24-1 with TRBJ2-1; 7 positions match TRBD1. V lost 3 bases to trimming and J lost 4 bases; unmatched junction nucleotides: 2. CDR3 length: 14 residues. Germline loops: CDR1 KGHDR, CDR2 SFDVKD. CDR3 in DNA: TGTGCCACCAGTGATCCGACAGGGTACAATGAGCAGTTCTTC. It yields the protein CATSDPTGYNEQFF.

This clonotype was picked up a small number of times. J is TRBJ1-5 and V is TRBV6-8, with 11 bases identical to TRBD1. The CDR3 extends over 18 amino acids. Germline CDR1 is MNHGY and CDR2 is SAAAGT. Germline trimming cut 6 bases from V and 0 bases from J; bases unmatched to any gene: 10. CDR3 DNA sequence: TGTGCCAGCAGGCCGGGACAGGGGGAAGAAAATAGCAATCAGCCCCAGCATTTT. It translates to CASRPGQGEENSNQPQHF.

This rearrangement joins TRBV29-1 to TRBJ2-1, with D perhaps given as TRBD1 or TRBD2 (5 bases each). With 7 bases removed from V and 0 bases from J, the gap between germline ends came to 16 bases. The CDR3 has 15 residues. Per the germline V gene, CDR1 is SQVTM and CDR2 is ANQGSEA. CDR3 sequence: CSAGGGEVSYNEQFF. For the CDR3, the DNA is TGCAGCGCCGGTGGGGGAGAAGTCTCCTACAATGAGCAGTTCTTC.

This clonotype was observed a handful of times. This chain joins TRBV18 and TRBJ1-2, with D possibly TRBD1 on 6 matching bases. Trimming left V 6 bases short and J 0 bases short, with 11 bases between. Germline V gene lookup returns CDR1 KGHSH and CDR2 LQKENI. This CDR3 region has 14 residues. The CDR3 loop is CASSRGQTNYGYTF. The CDR3 DNA reads as TGTGCCAGCTCCCGAGGACAGACTAACTATGGCTACACCTTC.

This clonotype turned up a few times. The chain has TRBV29-1 and TRBJ1-1; D perhaps matches TRBD1 (6 bases). The V end lost 4 bases, the J end lost 1 base, and 10 bases lay between the germline ends. Germline V lookup: CDR1 SQVTM, CDR2 ANQGSEA. The CDR3 length is 13 residues. The CDR3 region is CSVVETGNTEAFF. DNA for the CDR3: TGCAGCGTTGTAGAGACAGGGAACACTGAAGCTTTCTTT.

The chain employs TRBV7-6 and TRBJ2-7, with 7 bases aligning to TRBD2. V shed 1 base and J 2 bases; nucleotides not matched to a gene: 14. Germline CDR1 reads SGHVS; CDR2 reads FNYEAQ. This CDR3 region has 18 residues. This CDR3 is CASSLEPPGTKNAYEQYF. The CDR3 DNA sequence: TGTGCCAGCAGCTTAGAACCTCCCGGGACTAAGAACGCCTACGAGCAGTACTTC.

The V and J genes are TRBV4-2 and TRBJ2-5; TRBD2 matches 7 bases. Looked up from germline, CDR1 is LGHNA and CDR2 is YNFKEQ. CDR3 length: 16 residues. Unmatched junction bases numbered 10, after V lost 2 bases and J lost 4 bases. The CDR3 coding sequence is TGTGCCAGCAGCCAAAACGGTCTGGCTAGCGGAGAGACCCAGTACTTC. Residues: CASSQNGLASGETQYF.

This rearrangement joins TRBV3-1 to TRBJ1-1; no clear D. The V gene lost 1 base and the J gene lost 1 base, with 13 bases spanning the gap. Per the germline V gene, CDR1 is LGHDT and CDR2 is YNNKEL (reference sequence). The CDR3 is 16 amino acids. The CDR3 bases are TGTGCCAGCAGCCAAGTGGGCAGGTATGGGAACACTGAAGCTTTCTTT. Its protein is CASSQVGRYGNTEAFF.

This clonotype was recorded a few times. The rearrangement joins TRBV11-2 to TRBJ2-1, with 13 positions matching TRBD2. This CDR3 has 15 residues. Losses at the gene ends were 6 bases for V and 7 bases for J; bases not matched to a gene: 6. Germline V gives CDR1 SGHAT, CDR2 FQNNGV. Here the CDR3 reads CASRSLAGGPNEQFF. In DNA form, the CDR3 reads TGTGCCAGCAGATCACTAGCGGGGGGGCCTAATGAGCAGTTCTTC.

This clonotype was counted between two and nine times. The genes are TRBV7-3 and TRBJ2-7; possibly TRBD1 or TRBD2 for D (6 bases each). The germline CDR1 and CDR2 sequences are SGHTA and FQGTGA. CDR3 length equals 15 residues. The V gene lost 3 bases and the J gene lost 2 bases, with 14 bases spanning the gap. CDR3 bases: TGTGCCAGCAGCTTTGCCGGGGGCCAAACCTACGAGCAGTACTTC. Protein sequence: CASSFAGGQTYEQYF. The whole variable domain, remainder taken from reference TRBV7-3 and TRBJ2-7, is GAGVSQTPSNKVTEKGKYVELRCDPISGHTALYWYRQSLGQGPEFLIYFQGTGAADDSGLPNDRFFAVRPEGSVSTLKIQRTERGDSAVYLCASSFAGGQTYEQYFGPGTRLTVT.

This rearrangement joins TRBV3-1 to TRBJ1-2; no reliable D call. Trimming removed 1 base at V and 12 bases at J, with 12 bases between. The CDR3 has 12 amino acids. Looked up from germline, CDR1 is LGHDT and CDR2 is YNNKEL (reference sequence). As DNA, the CDR3 is TGTGCCAGCAGCCAAGCGCGGCGGCTCCACACCTTC. It translates to CASSQARRLHTF.

The chain uses TRBV6-5 and TRBJ1-1, with 8 bases matching TRBD1. This CDR3 region has 15 residues. The junction had 3 bases not matched to a gene; V was cut back by 2 bases and J by 1 base. Germline CDR1 MNHEY, CDR2 SVGAGI. CDR3 nucleotides: TGTGCCAGCAGTTACCAGGGGGCCCCGAACACTGAAGCTTTCTTT. Encoded protein: CASSYQGAPNTEAFF.

V gene TRBV5-1 combines with J gene TRBJ2-7, with a tentative D call TRBD1 (6 bases). V was trimmed by 7 bases and J by 2 bases, leaving 16 bases between them. Germline CDR1 reads SGHRS; CDR2 reads YFSETQ. This CDR3 has 14 amino acids. The chain's CDR3 is CASRKGDGTYEQYF. CDR3 bases: TGCGCCAGCCGGAAGGGGGACGGGACCTACGAGCAGTACTTC.

This clonotype was counted a few times. The rearrangement uses TRBV30 and TRBJ2-1; no definite D call. The V end was cut by 1 base, the J end by 4 bases, with 8 bases between. The CDR3 consists of 13 residues. Per the germline V gene, CDR1 is GTSNPN and CDR2 is SVGIG (reference sequence). This CDR3 reads CAWSGSDYNEQFF. The CDR3 DNA reads TGTGCCTGGAGTGGGAGTGATTACAATGAGCAGTTCTTC.

This chain joins TRBV28 and TRBJ2-1; no clear D gene. The CDR3 totals 12 residues. V shed 10 bases and J shed 7 bases, with 14 bases lying between them. CDR1 and CDR2 (germline): MDHEN, SYDVKM. The DNA for the CDR3 is TGTGCCACCAACAGCCGAGTTAATGAGCAGTTCTTC. This gives the protein CATNSRVNEQFF.

This clonotype was found a few times. The gene calls are TRBV6-5 and TRBJ2-1; D gene unclear. Germline assignment: CDR1 MNHEY and CDR2 SVGAGI. The length of the CDR3 is 16 residues. V lost 2 bases to trimming and J lost 0 bases, with 11 bases between them. The CDR3, as DNA: TGTGCCAGCAGTTACGACGGGCCCAGCTCCTACAATGAGCAGTTCTTC. It yields the protein CASSYDGPSSYNEQFF.

This clonotype was seen a few times. The V call is TRBV15, the J call TRBJ2-3, with 7 bases identical to TRBD2. CDR1 and CDR2 from the germline V gene are LNHNV and YYDKDF (reference sequence). This CDR3 is built from 15 residues. Trimming at V came to 0 bases and at J to 0 bases, leaving 0 bases not matched to a gene. CDR3 region: CATSRELASTDTQYF. CDR3 nucleotide sequence: TGTGCCACCAGCAGAGAACTAGCGAGCACAGATACGCAGTATTTT.

There are many counts of this clonotype. The chain recombines TRBV20-1 with TRBJ1-1; TRBD1 aligns across 9 bases. This CDR3 has 13 amino acids. Trimming took 1 base from V and 3 from J; bases not matched to a gene: 0. CDR1 and CDR2 from the germline V gene are DFQATT and SNEGSKA (reference sequence). The CDR3 is CSARGTGDTEAFF. The CDR3 DNA sequence: TGCAGTGCTAGAGGGACAGGGGACACTGAAGCTTTCTTT.

The V gene is TRBV7-9, the J gene TRBJ2-1, with D possibly matching TRBD1 (5 bases). The germline CDR1 and CDR2 sequences are SEHNR and FQNEAQ (reference sequence). V lost 5 bases and J 10 bases, leaving 15 bases between the germline ends. CDR3 length equals 13 residues. DNA of the CDR3: TGTGCCAGCAGCGACAGCAGTGCCCCCGAGCAGTTCTTC. Protein: CASSDSSAPEQFF.

This chain joins TRBV25-1 and TRBJ2-7; D is perhaps TRBD1 (6 bases). Germline V gene data show CDR1 as MGHDK and CDR2 as SYGVNS. The CDR3 is 12 amino acids. Deletions cut 3 bases from V and 6 bases from J, with 9 bases between. The CDR3 spells CASSEWTAEQYF. CDR3 coding DNA: TGTGCCAGCAGTGAGTGGACAGCCGAGCAGTACTTC.